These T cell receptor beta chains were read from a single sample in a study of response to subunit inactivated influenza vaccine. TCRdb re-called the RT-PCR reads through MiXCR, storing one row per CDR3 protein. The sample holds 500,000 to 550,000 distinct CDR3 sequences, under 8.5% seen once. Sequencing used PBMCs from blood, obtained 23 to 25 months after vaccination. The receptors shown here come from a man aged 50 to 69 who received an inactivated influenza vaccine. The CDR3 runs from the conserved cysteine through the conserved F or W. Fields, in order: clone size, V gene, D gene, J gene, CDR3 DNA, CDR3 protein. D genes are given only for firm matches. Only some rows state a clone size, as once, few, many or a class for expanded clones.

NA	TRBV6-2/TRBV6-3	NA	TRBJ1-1	TGTGCCAGCAGTTACGAGGGGACGGAAGCTTTCTTT	CASSYEGTEAFF
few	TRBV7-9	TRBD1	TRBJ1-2	TGTGCCAGCAGCCGTTCCGGGACAGCATATGGCTACACCTTC	CASSRSGTAYGYTF
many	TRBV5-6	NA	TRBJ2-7	TGTGCCAGCAGCTCCGACCGAAATTACGAGCAGTACTTC	CASSSDRNYEQYF
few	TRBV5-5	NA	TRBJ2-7	TGTGCCAGCAGGTCCCCAGGCGAGCAGTACTTC	CASRSPGEQYF
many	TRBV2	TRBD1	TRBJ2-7	TGTGCCACCTCGGGACAGGCATCACGGCAGTACTTC	CATSGQASRQYF
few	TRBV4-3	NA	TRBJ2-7	TGCGCCAGCAGCCACTCAGTGGGGATCTACGAGCAGTACTTC	CASSHSVGIYEQYF
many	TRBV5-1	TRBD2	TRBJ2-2	TGCGCCAGCAGCTCGACTAGCGGGAGATGGAACACCGGGGAGCTGTTTTTT	CASSSTSGRWNTGELFF
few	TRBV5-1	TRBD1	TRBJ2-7	TGCGCCAGCAGCTCGGAGAGGGGGCTCTACGAGCAGTACTTC	CASSSERGLYEQYF
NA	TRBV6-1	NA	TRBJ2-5	TGTGCCAGCATACTGGGGACGAGAGAGACCCAGTACTTC	CASILGTRETQYF
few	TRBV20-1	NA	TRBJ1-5	TGCAGTGCTAGGACAGATAGCAATCAGCCCCAGCATTTT	CSARTDSNQPQHF
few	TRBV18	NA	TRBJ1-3	TGTGCCAGCTCACCGGTGGCCTCCTCTGGAAACACCATATATTTT	CASSPVASSGNTIYF
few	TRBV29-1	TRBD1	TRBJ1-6	TGCAGCGTCGGTAGGGACAGATCGAGACTTAATTCACCCCTCCACTTT	CSVGRDRSRLNSPLHF
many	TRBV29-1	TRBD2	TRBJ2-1	TGCAGCGTGGCACTAGCGGGAGGGTTCTACAATGAGCAGTTCTTC	CSVALAGGFYNEQFF
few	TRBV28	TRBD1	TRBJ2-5	TGTGCCAGCAGTTCCGGGGGACAGGGCCAAGAGACCCAGTACTTC	CASSSGGQGQETQYF
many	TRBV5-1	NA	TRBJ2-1	TGCGCCAGCAGCTTGGCCGGTTCGTCCGATAGCTCCTACAATGAGCAGTTCTTC	CASSLAGSSDSSYNEQFF
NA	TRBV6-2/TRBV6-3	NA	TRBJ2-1	TGTGCCAGCAGACCCCCGGCATCTTATGAGCAGTTCTTC	CASRPPASYEQFF
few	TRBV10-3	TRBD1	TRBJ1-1	TGTGCCATCAGAGAAAGCATAGTAACAGGGGCAGGTTTCGGCACTGAAGCTTTCTTT	CAIRESIVTGAGFGTEAFF
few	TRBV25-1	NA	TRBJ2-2	TGTGCCAGCAGTTGGGGATCTTCCGGGGAGCTGTTTTTT	CASSWGSSGELFF
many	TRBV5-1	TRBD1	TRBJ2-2	TGCGCCAGCAGCTGGGACAGTGCAATTAAGGGGGAGCTGTTTTTT	CASSWDSAIKGELFF
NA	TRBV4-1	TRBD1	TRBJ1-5	TGCGCCAGCAGCCAAGCCGTTACCCGGGACAGATATCAGCCCCAGCATTTT	CASSQAVTRDRYQPQHF
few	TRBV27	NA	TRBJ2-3	TGTGCCAGCAGTCAAAGTGGGGCTAGAAGGGATACGCAGTATTTT	CASSQSGARRDTQYF
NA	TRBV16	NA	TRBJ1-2	TGTGCCAGCAGCCGCCATTTGGGGGGCTACACCTTC	CASSRHLGGYTF
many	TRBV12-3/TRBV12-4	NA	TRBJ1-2	TGTGCCAGCAGTTTGGGGGCCGTCTATGGCTACACCTTC	CASSLGAVYGYTF
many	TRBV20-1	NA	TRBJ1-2	TGCAGTGCAGTTCTCGACAGTGGGGGGCATGGCTACACCTTC	CSAVLDSGGHGYTF
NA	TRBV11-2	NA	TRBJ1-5	TGTGCCAGCAGCTTAGAGTGGGAGCCCCAGCATTTT	CASSLEWEPQHF
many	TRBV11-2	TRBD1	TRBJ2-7	TGTGCCAGCAGTCATATCCCCCTCGCCGGGACAGCCTTGGACGAGCAGTACTTC	CASSHIPLAGTALDEQYF
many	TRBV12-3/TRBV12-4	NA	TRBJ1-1	TGTGCCAGCAGAACCTTTCTACAGAACACTGAAGCTTTCTTT	CASRTFLQNTEAFF
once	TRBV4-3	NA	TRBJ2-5	TGCGCCAGCAGCCAAGATCTTTCTAGACATGGGGAGGCCCAGTACTTC	CASSQDLSRHGEAQYF
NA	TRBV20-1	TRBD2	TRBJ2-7	TGCAGTGCTAGAGGTACTAGCGGGAGGGTTACTTACGAGCAGTACTTC	CSARGTSGRVTYEQYF
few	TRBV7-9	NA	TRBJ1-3	TGTGCCAGCAGCTTGACGACGGACGGCTCTGGAAACACCATATATTTT	CASSLTTDGSGNTIYF
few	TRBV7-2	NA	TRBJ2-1	TGTGCCAGCAGCTTAGGCAGCTTCGATGAGCAGTTCTTC	CASSLGSFDEQFF
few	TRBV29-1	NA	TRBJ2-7	TGCAGCGTAAAACCCGGTTTATTTTACGAGCAGTACTTC	CSVKPGLFYEQYF
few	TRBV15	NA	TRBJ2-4	TGTGCCACCAGCAGAGGTCGGGAACTGGGAAACATTCAGTACTTC	CATSRGRELGNIQYF
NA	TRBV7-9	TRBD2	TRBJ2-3	TGTGCCAGCAGCTTAGGATTGGGACTAGCGGGCACAGATACGCAGTATTTT	CASSLGLGLAGTDTQYF
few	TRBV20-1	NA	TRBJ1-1	TGCAGTGCTAGAGGCAATCCGGGACCGCAGAACACTGAAGCTTTCTTT	CSARGNPGPQNTEAFF
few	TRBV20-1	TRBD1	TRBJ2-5	TGCAGTGCCAGGGACAGGGGGCAAGAGACCCAGTACTTC	CSARDRGQETQYF
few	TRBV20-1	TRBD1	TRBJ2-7	TGCAGTGCTAGAGGTCCCCCCTCCGGACAGGGGGCAACCTACGAGCAGTACTTC	CSARGPPSGQGATYEQYF
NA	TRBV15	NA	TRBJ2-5	TGTGCCACCAGCAGAGTTGGGGGCCAGGGAGTGGGGGAGACCCAGTACTTC	CATSRVGGQGVGETQYF
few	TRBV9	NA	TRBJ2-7	TGTGCCAGCAGCGTAGAGCCGACGGCCTACGAGCAGTACTTC	CASSVEPTAYEQYF
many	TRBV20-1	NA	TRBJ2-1	TGCAGTGCTAGAATGGGCGTATCGTTGAATGAGCAGTTCTTC	CSARMGVSLNEQFF
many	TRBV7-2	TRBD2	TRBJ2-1	TGTGCCAGCAGCTTAAGAGCGGGAGGTTCCTACAATGAGCAGTTCTTC	CASSLRAGGSYNEQFF
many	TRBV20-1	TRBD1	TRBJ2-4	TGCAGTGCCGCGGGACAGGAGACCATTTTAGCCAAAAACATTCAGTACTTC	CSAAGQETILAKNIQYF